This is a list of T cell receptor beta chains from one sample in a study of vaccination effects on CD4 cells after COVID-19. Only in-frame clones appear in the TCRdb table, and some are missing; sequencing was by immunoSEQ multiplex PCR. This sample has under 80,000 clones; roughly 73% occur once, and the top ten carry about 5%. No antigen has been identified for these receptors. The sample was CD4+ T cells from PBMCs cultured with HIV peptides, taken before COVID-19 vaccination. These receptors came from a human donor who had a prior SARS-CoV-2 infection. Both conserved end residues are part of each CDR3. The order of the fields is CDR3 length, J gene, V gene, CDR3 protein.

length: 15; J: TRBJ2-5; V: TRBV11-2; CDR3: CASSPWASGQETQYF
length: 13; J: TRBJ2-1; V: TRBV5-4; CDR3: CASSSAPGNEQFF
length: 13; J: TRBJ2-7; V: TRBV11-2; CDR3: CASSLEEGSEQYF
length: 15; J: TRBJ2-1; V: TRBV2; CDR3: CASSEGSGGYNEQFF
length: 14; J: TRBJ2-7; V: TRBV11-1; CDR3: CASSLGLGGHEQYF
length: 14; J: TRBJ2-1; V: TRBV3-1/TRBV3-2; CDR3: CASSRTVSGYEQFF
length: 13; J: TRBJ1-2; V: TRBV5-1; CDR3: CASSRDVDYGYTF
length: 14; J: TRBJ1-1; V: TRBV5-1; CDR3: CASSYGQGLDRAFF
length: 15; J: TRBJ1-2; V: TRBV5-3; CDR3: CARSLRRWHDDGYTF
length: 14; J: TRBJ1-1; V: TRBV9; CDR3: CASSVGQAHTEAFF